A few counts support the clone carrying this TCR beta chain. The TCRbeta library was prepared with unique molecular identifiers. TCRdb recomputed calls from the PCR reads with MiXCR, one row per CDR3 protein. This sample has around 360,000 distinct CDR3 sequences, with about a tenth found just once. This specimen comes from a study of T-cell reconstitution after alpha-beta-depleted transplantation in children. The sample in question was PBMCs from the stem cell graft donor, obtained from the stem cell graft. The sequence was obtained from a human donor who donated a stem cell graft to a child with acute lymphoblastic leukemia.

The CDR3 sequence: CASDFSGRVYEQFF. CDR3 nucleotides: TGTGCCAGCGACTTTAGCGGGAGAGTATATGAGCAGTTCTTC. The V and J genes are TRBV27 and TRBJ2-1, with 9 nucleotides matching TRBD2. The CDR3 covers 14 residues. J lost 8 bases, V lost 8 bases, and 10 bases had no gene match. Germline lookup yields CDR1 MNHEY and CDR2 SMNVEV (reference sequence).